This TCR beta chain was documented in a study of cytomegalovirus exposure and HLA in healthy donors (dated by TCRdb to between 2016 and 2019). For the study in its entirety: A later analysis indicated that the roughly 130 validation repertoires were generated on the platform also employed for the approximately 700 repertoires of the first cohort. The study was designed to test whether signatures of past pathogen exposure could be identified by cataloging public T cell receptors. A separate validation cohort of more than 100 different subjects was used in addition to the approximately 610-subject first cohort. To predict cytomegalovirus infection status, the study brought together high-throughput TCR immunosequencing, statistical association of individual TCRs with disease status, and machine learning. The full study reports these points: A later analysis found that TCRs clustered in the first cohort also tended to co-occur in the approximately 120 validation repertoires, with 94% of cluster scores above 0. The study listed 164 TCR beta chains as associated with cytomegalovirus. The validation cohort had no HLA typing available for a later analysis, so co-occurrence within that cohort was assessed over all 120 or so repertoires. A few of the identified cytomegalovirus-associated TCR beta chains were confirmed in vitro to be specific for cytomegalovirus antigens. Most TCR sequences were observed very rarely across donors, whereas some public TCRs were present in many individuals. In both the original and validation cohorts, the classifier was reported to diagnose cytomegalovirus status with high specificity and sensitivity. The authors suggested that the approach could potentially be generalized to other disease states and immunological phenotypes.

The donors belonged to the validation cohort of about 120 subjects, which was separate from the 666-subject first cohort. As for this clone: No cognate antigen has been identified for it. No base qualities exist here, and no much larger clone lies one base off it.

The receptor library was made with the immunoSEQ multiplex PCR assay. In the authors' own workflow: A statistical classification framework was built to diagnose cytomegalovirus status from the catalog of TCR beta chain sequences. TCRdb mirrors the immuneACCESS table, restricted to in-frame sequences. Some clones are absent from its copies; in checked studies, under half trace to an unresolved V gene, and the reason for the others is unknown. That table is the source of V, J and clone size, and D and trimming were worked out from the DNA. The sample yields 150,000 to 200,000 clones; 86% were counted once. The ten biggest clones cover approximately 2% of the sample. This clonotype was sampled from a woman between 18 and 29 years old in good health and CMV-seronegative. Input material: PBMCs.

Here is the DNA: TGTGCCAGCAGACCAGCGGGAGCGGGGTTAATGGAGACCCAGTACTTC. It encodes CASRPAGAGLMETQYF. The chain joins TRBV7-9 to TRBJ2-5, and TRBD2 matches 8 of the central bases. Clipping removes 6 bases from V and 5 bases from J, with 14 as the unmatched junction base count. Via the germline V gene (reference sequence), CDR1 is SEHNR and CDR2 FQNEAQ. From the cysteine through the phenylalanine, the CDR3 covers 16 amino acids. The kept DNA is CDR3 alone, 48 bases in frame from the first base.